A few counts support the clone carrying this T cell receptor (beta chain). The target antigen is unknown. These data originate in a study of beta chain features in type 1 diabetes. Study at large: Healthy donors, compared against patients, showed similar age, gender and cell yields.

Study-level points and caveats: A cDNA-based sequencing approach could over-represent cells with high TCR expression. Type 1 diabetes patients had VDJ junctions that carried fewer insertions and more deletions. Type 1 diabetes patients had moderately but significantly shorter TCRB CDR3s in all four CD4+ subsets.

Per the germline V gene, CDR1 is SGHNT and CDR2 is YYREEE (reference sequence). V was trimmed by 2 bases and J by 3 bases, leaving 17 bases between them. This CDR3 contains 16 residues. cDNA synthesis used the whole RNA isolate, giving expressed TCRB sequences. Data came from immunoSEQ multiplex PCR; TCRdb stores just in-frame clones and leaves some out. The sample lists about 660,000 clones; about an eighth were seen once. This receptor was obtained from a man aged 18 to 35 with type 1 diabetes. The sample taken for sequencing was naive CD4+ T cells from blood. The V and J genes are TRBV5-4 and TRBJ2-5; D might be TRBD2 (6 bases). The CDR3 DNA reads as TGTGCCAGCAGCTTCGCGGCGGGGCGGATTAAAGAGACCCAGTACTTC. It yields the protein CASSFAAGRIKETQYF.